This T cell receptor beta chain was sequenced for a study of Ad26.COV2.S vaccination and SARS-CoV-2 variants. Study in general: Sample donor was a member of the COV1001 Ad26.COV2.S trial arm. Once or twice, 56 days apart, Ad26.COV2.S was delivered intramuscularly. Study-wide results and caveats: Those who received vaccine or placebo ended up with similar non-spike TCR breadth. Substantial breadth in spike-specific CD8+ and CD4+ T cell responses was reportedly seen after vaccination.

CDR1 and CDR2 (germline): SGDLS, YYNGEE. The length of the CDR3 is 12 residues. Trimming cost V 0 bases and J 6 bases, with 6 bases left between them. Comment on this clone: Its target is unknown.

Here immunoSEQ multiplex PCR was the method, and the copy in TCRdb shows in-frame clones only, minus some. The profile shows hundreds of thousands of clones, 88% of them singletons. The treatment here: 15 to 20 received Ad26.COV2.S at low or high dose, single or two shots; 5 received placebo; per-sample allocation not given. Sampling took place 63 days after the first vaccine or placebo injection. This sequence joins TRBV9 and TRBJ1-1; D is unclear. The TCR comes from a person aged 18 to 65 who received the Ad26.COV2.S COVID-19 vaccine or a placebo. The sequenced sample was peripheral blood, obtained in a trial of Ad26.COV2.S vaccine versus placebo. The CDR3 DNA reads TGTGCCAGCAGCGTAGGGGGTCCTGAAGCTTTCTTT. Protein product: CASSVGGPEAFF.